This TCR beta chain was identified in a study of early T cells in non-severe SARS-CoV-2 infection. TCRdb fed the 5' RACE reads into MiXCR, producing one record per CDR3 protein. In the table there are tens of thousands of distinct CDR3 sequences, over 5% of which are singletons. This clonotype has at least ten counts. Source material: whole blood. This clonotype originated in an adult who was a healthcare worker with PCR-confirmed SARS-CoV-2 infection or an uninfected control (not recorded which).

Here the CDR3 reads CATHQGSISGANVLTF. Here the CDR3 DNA reads TGTGCCACACACCAGGGCTCCATATCTGGGGCCAACGTCCTGACTTTC. The chain carries TRBV6-6 and TRBJ2-6; D might be TRBD1 (5 bases). V dropped 10 bases and J dropped 1 base, with 17 bases sitting between them. CDR1 is MNHNY, CDR2 SVGAGI, per germline (reference sequence). CDR3 size: 16 residues.